What follows are 32 T cell receptor beta chains derived from one specimen sequenced in a study of regulatory T cells in long-lasting Graves disease. To make TCR beta libraries, researchers used iRepertoire HTBI primers and Arm-PCR of CDR3 regions. MiXCR was run by TCRdb on the multiplex PCR reads, yielding one entry per CDR3 protein. Of around 500,000 distinct CDR3 sequences in the sample, around 16% were seen once. As to time point: newly diagnosed GD, antithyroid drugs for less than 3 months. PBMC RNA served as the TCR library source. The sample was also reused in another study, on T cells in Graves' hyperthyroidism and ophthalmopathy.

The sample consisted of peripheral blood mononuclear cells (PBMCs), taken at new diagnosis, from a patient treated with antithyroid drugs. The source of these receptors is a woman aged 40 to 65 with Graves disease.

This clonotype appeared a few times. The chain carries TRBV6-2 or TRBV6-3 and TRBJ2-5; unclear D gene. CDR1 is MNHEY, CDR2 SVGEGT, per germline. V shed 5 bases and J shed 2 bases, with 9 bases lying between them. The CDR3 has 13 residues. CDR3 DNA: TGTGCCAGCAGTGAAGTGGGACAAGAGACCCAGTACTTC. Amino acid sequence: CASSEVGQETQYF.

This clonotype occurred once. Given a far larger clone just one base away, this is likely a sequencing read error. The V gene is TRBV5-5, the J gene TRBJ2-1; TRBD2 aligns across 7 bases. The CDR3 is 14 residues long. The germline gives CDR1 SGHKS, CDR2 YYEKEE (reference sequence). The chain's CDR3 is CASGRAGDYNEQFF. In DNA, the CDR3 is TGCGCCAGCGGCAGGGCGGGGGATTACAATGAGCAGTTCTTC.

This clonotype was recorded at least ten times. The J gene is TRBJ2-7, the V gene TRBV2; 8 positions agree with TRBD1. The V gene end was trimmed by 0 bases and the J gene end by 3 bases; junction bases not matched to a gene: 13. CDR3 length: 18 residues. Per germline, CDR1 SNHLY and CDR2 FYNNEI. The CDR3 DNA reads TGTGCCAGCAGTGAAGCCCTGGCGGTCAGGGGGCTGGTCTACGAGCAGTACTTC. Residues: CASSEALAVRGLVYEQYF.

In the case of this clonotype: This may arise from a read error, as a much more abundant clone is one base away. The gene calls are TRBV10-3 and TRBJ1-1; D unresolved. Germline loops: CDR1 ENHRY, CDR2 SYGVKD. The CDR3 totals 15 residues. CDR3 sequence reads: CTIGDLATFSTEAFF. The CDR3 DNA is TGTACCATCGGTGATTTAGCGACCTTCAGCACTGAAGCTTTCTTT.

This chain links TRBV7-9 with TRBJ1-1, with D perhaps matching TRBD1 (5 bases). Germline CDR1 is SEHNR and CDR2 is FQNEAQ (reference sequence). Between the trimmed V and J ends, which lost 0 bases and 2 bases, there was a span of 22 bases. The CDR3 sequence is 19 residues long. Here the CDR3 reads CASSLARILGEGRNTEAFF. The CDR3 nucleotides read TGTGCCAGCAGCTTAGCGAGGATTTTGGGGGAGGGTCGAAACACTGAAGCTTTCTTT.

Concerning this clonotype: A read error is likely, as this CDR3 ends without the conserved phenylalanine or tryptophan. The rearrangement joins TRBV5-1 to TRBJ1-1, with D perhaps TRBD1 (5 bases). CDR1 is SGHRS and CDR2 is YFSETQ in the germline V gene. Trimming left V 2 bases short and J 4 bases short, with 12 bases between. CDR3 length: 14 residues. The CDR3 region has the DNA TGCGCCAGCAGCTTTATGGACACGAGCACTGAAGCTTTCTCT. This codes for CASSFMDTSTEAFS.

V gene TRBV9 combines with J gene TRBJ2-7; weak D call: TRBD2 (6 bases). The CDR3 loop spans 13 amino acids. CDR1 and CDR2 from the germline V gene are SGDLS and YYNGEE. Trimming took 4 bases from V and 6 from J, leaving 14 bases between them. The CDR3 nucleotides read TGTGCCAGCAGCCGGAGACTAGTAAGCGAGCAGTACTTC. Translated: CASSRRLVSEQYF.

The sample holds many counts of this clonotype. The V gene is TRBV18, the J gene TRBJ1-4; D uncertain. CDR1 KGHSH and CDR2 LQKENI come from the germline V gene. V lost 8 bases, J lost 5 bases, and 12 bases lay in between. The CDR3 consists of 13 residues. The CDR3 region has the DNA TGTGCCAGCAGTCCTAGACCGAATGAAAAACTGTTTTTT. Amino acid sequence: CASSPRPNEKLFF.

For this clonotype: This may be a read error: a much more frequent sequence differs by one nucleotide. The chain links TRBV20-1 to TRBJ2-3, with 7 nucleotides matching TRBD2. Trimming at V came to 3 bases and at J to 1 base, leaving 4 bases not matched to a gene. This CDR3 spans 14 amino acids. Germline V lookup: CDR1 DFQATT, CDR2 SNEGSKA (reference sequence). The CDR3 DNA sequence: TGCAGTGCTAGCTCGGGGGGTGGCACAGATACGCAGTATTTT. This codes for CSASSGGGTDTQYF.

The genes are TRBV19 and TRBJ2-1, with D perhaps matching TRBD1 (6 bases). The CDR3 loop spans 13 amino acids. Germline V gene sequence: CDR1 LNHDA, CDR2 SQIVND (reference sequence). Trimming took 3 bases from V and 12 from J, leaving 15 bases between them. In DNA, the CDR3 is TGTGCCAGTAGTATGGGAGACAGGCAGCGGCAGTTCTTC. Translation gives CASSMGDRQRQFF.

Ten or more counts support this clonotype. The rearrangement links TRBV27 to TRBJ2-3; 13 bases map to TRBD2. The CDR3 runs to 18 residues. The trim removed 5 bases at V and 0 bases at J, leaving 8 bases unmatched. Germline V gene data show CDR1 as MNHEY and CDR2 as SMNVEV (reference sequence). As DNA, the CDR3 is TGTGCCAGCAGTCTCACTAGCGGGGGGGCCCGAAGCACAGATACGCAGTATTTT. Translating it yields CASSLTSGGARSTDTQYF.

At least ten counts were recorded for this clonotype. The chain is built from TRBV7-2 and TRBJ2-1, with a tentative D call TRBD2 (6 bases). The CDR3 sequence is 15 residues long. Trimming stripped 5 bases from V and 7 bases from J, with 18 bases between. The germline V gene has CDR1 SGHTA and CDR2 FQGNSA. The CDR3 bases are TGTGCCAGCAGCACCCGAGCGGGCGGTGGGAATGAGCAGTTCTTC. As protein: CASSTRAGGGNEQFF.

This clonotype was observed a few times. The rearrangement links TRBV7-3 to TRBJ1-2; maybe TRBD1 (5 bases). This CDR3 region has 13 residues. Germline V lookup: CDR1 SGHTA, CDR2 FQGTGA. V was pared by 4 bases and J by 6 bases, with 12 bases between. CDR3 residues: CASSSGNGNGYTF. DNA for the CDR3: TGTGCCAGCAGCTCAGGGAATGGAAATGGCTACACCTTC.

Many counts were recorded for this clonotype. This chain joins TRBV11-2 and TRBJ1-1; TRBD1 aligns across 9 bases. Unmatched junction bases numbered 12, after V lost 5 bases and J lost 5 bases. The CDR3 consists of 16 residues. Germline CDR1 and CDR2: SGHAT and FQNNGV. The DNA for the CDR3 is TGTGCCAGCAGCCCTCGTCTGGTTGGACAGGGGACTGAAGCTTTCTTT. Its translation is CASSPRLVGQGTEAFF.

This clonotype was recorded many times. The genes are TRBV2 and TRBJ2-7; D is unclear. Trimming stripped 2 bases from V and 2 bases from J, with 10 bases between. CDR1 and CDR2 from the germline V gene are SNHLY and FYNNEI. The CDR3 extends over 14 amino acids. DNA of the CDR3: TGTGCCAGCAGTGAACAAAACGGACCCTACGAGCAGTACTTC. It yields the protein CASSEQNGPYEQYF.

The genes are TRBV27 and TRBJ2-3; 7 bases are a match to TRBD2. CDR3 length: 15 residues. Germline CDR1 is MNHEY and CDR2 is SMNVEV (reference sequence). The J segment lost 2 bases and the V segment lost 3 bases, leaving 5 bases of the junction unmatched. CDR3 DNA: TGTGCCAGCAGTTTTTGGGGGGGGACCACAGATACGCAGTATTTT. This translates into CASSFWGGTTDTQYF.

This clonotype has more than one count but fewer than ten. V and J are TRBV12-5 and TRBJ1-1; D remains unclear. Germline V gene data show CDR1 as LGHNT and CDR2 as FRNRAP. V dropped 1 base and J dropped 11 bases, with 11 bases sitting between them. This CDR3 contains 12 residues. CDR3 sequence reads: CASGLAKSGAFF. The CDR3 coding sequence is TGTGCTAGTGGTTTGGCAAAGAGTGGGGCTTTCTTT.

This clonotype was counted only a few times. A read error is possible here, since a much larger clone lies one base away. This sequence joins TRBV6-4 and TRBJ2-5; D remains ambiguous. Trimming removed 0 bases at V and 4 bases at J, with 3 bases between. Per the germline V gene, CDR1 is MRHNA and CDR2 is SNTAGT. There are 12 residues in the CDR3. This chain's CDR3 is CASSDSRETQYF. The DNA of the CDR3 is TGTGCCAGCAGTGACTCCCGAGAGACCCAGTACTTC.

The sample holds many counts of this clonotype. Here the CDR3 DNA reads TGTGCCAGCAGCTTAGAAGGGTTACGCACAGATACGCAGTATTTT. This translates into CASSLEGLRTDTQYF. J is TRBJ2-3 and V is TRBV11-2; the D is unclear. This CDR3 is built from 15 residues. V was pared by 0 bases and J by 1 base, with 8 bases between. Germline-derived CDR1 and CDR2 are SGHAT and FQNNGV.

This clonotype was counted a few times. This sequence joins TRBV7-8 and TRBJ1-1; D call uncertain. Germline loops: CDR1 SGHVS, CDR2 FQNEAQ. Trimming removed 3 bases from V and 3 bases from J, with 17 bases in between. This CDR3 spans 16 amino acids. The CDR3: CASSFAPTYIDTEAFF. The CDR3 DNA is TGTGCCAGCAGCTTCGCGCCCACTTACATAGACACTGAAGCTTTCTTT.

This clonotype has more than one count but fewer than ten. The chain is built from TRBV20-1 and TRBJ2-7, with unresolved D. Between the trimmed V and J ends, which lost 6 bases and 1 base, there was a span of 7 bases. The CDR3 extends over 11 amino acids. CDR1 and CDR2 from the germline V gene are DFQATT and SNEGSKA (reference sequence). The CDR3 protein is CSASLSYEQYF. The CDR3 region has the DNA TGCAGTGCAAGTCTTTCCTACGAGCAGTACTTC.

A few counts support this clonotype. This chain uses TRBV9 with TRBJ1-2; no definite D call. Germline CDR1 reads SGDLS; CDR2 reads YYNGEE. This CDR3 is 15 amino acids long. Trimming took off 0 bases at V and 0 bases at J, with 9 bases between the two ends. CDR3 amino acids: CASSVDTAANYGYTF. In DNA, the CDR3 is TGTGCCAGCAGCGTAGACACCGCGGCTAACTATGGCTACACCTTC.

In its sample, this clonotype was seen many times. The chain joins TRBV3-1 to TRBJ2-4; D gene ambiguous. V was shortened by 0 bases and J by 0 bases, with 18 bases between the two germline ends. This CDR3 region has 19 residues. Germline assignment: CDR1 LGHDT and CDR2 YNNKEL (reference sequence). The CDR3 DNA is TGTGCCAGCAGCCAAGATACCGGTGGGCTGAGAGTAGCCAAAAACATTCAGTACTTC. It is translated as CASSQDTGGLRVAKNIQYF.

With respect to this clonotype: A far larger clone is just one base off, so this is likely a read error. The chain employs TRBV11-2 and TRBJ2-2; TRBD2 aligns across 12 bases. V shed 2 bases, J shed 0 bases, and the junction held 4 bases outside the gene matches. From germline, CDR1 is SGHAT and CDR2 FQNNGV. The CDR3 has 18 residues. The CDR3 nucleotides read TGTGCCAGCAGCTTACGACTAGCGGGGGCCACGAACACCGGGGAGCTGTTTTTT. Translating gives CASSLRLAGATNTGELFF. Together with reference TRBV11-2 and TRBJ2-2, the CDR3 gives the full variable domain: EAGVAQSPRYKIIEKRQSVAFWCNPISGHATLYWYQQILGQGPKLLIQFQNNGVVDDSQLPKDRFSAERLKGVDSTLKIQPAKLEDSAVYLCASSLRLAGATNTGELFFGEGSRLTVL.

Many counts were recorded for this clonotype. The genes are TRBV12-3 or TRBV12-4 and TRBJ1-1, with D possibly matching TRBD1 (5 bases). The CDR3 is made up of 15 amino acids. Trimming removed 6 bases at V and 1 base at J, with 15 bases between. The CDR3 loop reads CASSPDIVWNTEAFF. For the CDR3, the DNA is TGTGCCAGCAGCCCGGACATAGTTTGGAACACTGAAGCTTTCTTT.

The chain employs TRBV5-6 and TRBJ2-5, with D uncertain. From germline, CDR1 is SGHDT and CDR2 YYEEEE. Trimming shortened V by 4 bases and J by 1 base, and 14 bases separated the two germline ends. The CDR3 totals 15 residues. CDR3 loop: CASSPTPDLQETQYF. CDR3 sequence (DNA): TGTGCCAGCAGCCCCACCCCGGATCTCCAAGAGACCCAGTACTTC. The entire variable domain, with the rest obtained from reference TRBV5-6 and TRBJ2-5, is as follows: DAGVTQSPTHLIKTRGQQVTLRCSPKSGHDTVSWYQQALGQGPQFIFQYYEEEERQRGNFPDRFSGHQFPNYSSELNVNALLLGDSALYLCASSPTPDLQETQYFGPGTRLLVL.

This clonotype was seen repeatedly, ten times or more. The chain combines TRBV2 with TRBJ2-2; 9 bases are a match to TRBD1. The CDR3 is 15 residues long. V lost 7 bases to trimming and J lost 4 bases; unmatched junction nucleotides: 7. Germline CDR1 is SNHLY and CDR2 is FYNNEI. CDR3 loop: CASTKTGGGTGELFF. CDR3 DNA sequence: TGTGCCAGCACCAAAACAGGGGGCGGCACCGGGGAGCTGTTTTTT.

This clonotype was picked up many times. The CDR3: CSAVPGLADFLNEQFF. The CDR3 DNA is TGCAGTGCTGTCCCGGGACTAGCGGACTTCTTAAATGAGCAGTTCTTC. The rearrangement links TRBV20-1 to TRBJ2-1; 11 bases fit TRBD2. Trimming removed 5 bases from V and 7 bases from J; junction bases left unmatched: 13. Germline CDR1 is DFQATT and CDR2 is SNEGSKA (reference sequence). This CDR3 is 16 amino acids long.

This clonotype was counted ten times or more. The V gene is TRBV2, the J gene TRBJ2-7; the D is unclear. This CDR3 comprises 17 residues. Trimming stripped 7 bases from V and 2 bases from J, with 24 bases between. From germline, CDR1 is SNHLY and CDR2 FYNNEI. CDR3 DNA: TGTGCCAGCACCAAAATTCTAGGGAACACCGGAACCTACGAGCAGTACTTC. Translating gives CASTKILGNTGTYEQYF.

This chain uses TRBV6-1 with TRBJ2-1; weak D call: TRBD2 (6 bases). V was trimmed by 6 bases and J by 2 bases, leaving 17 bases between them. CDR1 is MNHNS and CDR2 is SASEGT in the germline V gene. The CDR3 sequence is 16 residues long. The CDR3 spells CASRPDTSLPYNEQFF. The DNA of the CDR3 is TGTGCCAGCAGGCCCGATACTAGCCTCCCCTACAATGAGCAGTTCTTC.

This clonotype was detected ten times or more. The chain has TRBV18 and TRBJ2-7, with unresolved D. Looked up from germline, CDR1 is KGHSH and CDR2 is LQKENI. V was cut by 0 bases and J by 3 bases, with 6 bases left in between. The CDR3 is 13 residues long. The CDR3 nucleotides read TGTGCCAGCTCACCACCAGAAAGCTACGAGCAGTACTTC. Translated: CASSPPESYEQYF.

The chain joins TRBV2 to TRBJ2-1; 13 nucleotides line up with TRBD2. V was pared by 7 bases and J by 7 bases, with 7 bases of the junction left unmatched. Germline V gene sequence: CDR1 SNHLY, CDR2 FYNNEI. The CDR3 runs to 15 residues. The CDR3 region is CASITSGGVRNEQFF. CDR3 bases: TGTGCCAGCATCACTAGCGGGGGGGTCAGGAATGAGCAGTTCTTC.